This section outlines one T cell receptor beta chain sequence together with its context. The antigen is undetermined. This sample is drawn from a study of T-cell reconstitution after alpha-beta-depleted transplantation in children. Study-level findings and limits: From newly produced T cells came most of the T-cell counts and diversity one year after transplant. Reports say that about two months after transplant, the alpha-beta T cells came out of several hundred graft clones that had expanded.

Preparation of the TCRbeta library was carried out with unique molecular identifiers. TCRdb processed the PCR reads anew with MiXCR; each CDR3 protein has one entry. The sample holds a few hundred thousand distinct CDR3 sequences, around 16% seen once. The sequence was collected from a boy under two years old who had a stem cell transplant for Wiskott-Aldrich syndrome, so the T cells may come from the graft donor. Sequenced material: PBMCs, mostly from graft donor cells, taken 360 days after TCRalphabeta/CD19-depleted stem cell transplant.

CDR3 bases: TGCAGTGCTAGAACAGGGAACTATGGCTACACCTTC. Protein sequence: CSARTGNYGYTF. The rearrangement uses TRBV20-1 and TRBJ1-2; D might be TRBD1 (6 bases). The CDR3 is 12 residues long. Germline V lookup: CDR1 DFQATT, CDR2 SNEGSKA (reference sequence). Deletions cut 2 bases from V and 2 bases from J, with 6 bases between.